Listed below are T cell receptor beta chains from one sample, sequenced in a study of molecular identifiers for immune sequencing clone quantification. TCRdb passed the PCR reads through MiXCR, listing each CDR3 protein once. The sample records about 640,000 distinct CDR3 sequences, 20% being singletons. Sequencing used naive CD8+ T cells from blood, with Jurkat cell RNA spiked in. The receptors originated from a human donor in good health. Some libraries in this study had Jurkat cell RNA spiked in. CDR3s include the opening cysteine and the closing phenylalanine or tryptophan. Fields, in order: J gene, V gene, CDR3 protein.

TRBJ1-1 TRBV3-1 CASEGDKAEAFF
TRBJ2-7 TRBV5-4 CASSSWTSGGRSSYEQYF
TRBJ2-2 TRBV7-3 CASSLTGTLTGELFF
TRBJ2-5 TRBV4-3 CASSLSGLAGAVTQYF
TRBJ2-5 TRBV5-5 CASSRDYIHQETQYF
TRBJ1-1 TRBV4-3 CASSQVWGQETEAFF
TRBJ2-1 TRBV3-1 CASSQEWSAPGLAGSDEQFF
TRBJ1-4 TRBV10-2 CASSESTGGMGEKLFF
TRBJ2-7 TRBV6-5 CASSYGGGSGNYEQYF
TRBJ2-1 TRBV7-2 CASSLVGNPNEQFF
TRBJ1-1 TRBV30 CAWSVPRGMAFF
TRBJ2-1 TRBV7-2 CASSLWGMDNEQFF
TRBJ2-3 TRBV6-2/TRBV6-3 CANSINAGYTDTQYF
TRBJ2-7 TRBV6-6 CASSYLFYEQYF
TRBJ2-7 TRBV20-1 CSARDPGLSYEQYF
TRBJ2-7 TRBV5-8 CASSHRGYNDEQYF
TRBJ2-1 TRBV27 CASNSESGLALEQFF
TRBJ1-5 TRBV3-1 CASSQGHAGTLPGNQPQHF
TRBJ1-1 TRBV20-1 CSAPAVGVYSEAFF
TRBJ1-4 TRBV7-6 CASKDRENEKLFF
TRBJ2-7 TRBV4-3 CASSQSQGTSYEQYF
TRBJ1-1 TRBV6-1 CASMGGTARNTEAFF
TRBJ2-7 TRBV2 CASEGQGEEQYF
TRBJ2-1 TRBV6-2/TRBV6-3 CASSYFLLGGQFF
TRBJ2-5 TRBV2 CASSEMGQGETQYF
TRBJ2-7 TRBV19 CASSSGRVREQYF
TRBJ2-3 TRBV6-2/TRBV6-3 CASRTGLSFTDTQYF
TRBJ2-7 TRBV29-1 CSVDIGGASYEQYF
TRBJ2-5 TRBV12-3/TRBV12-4 CASSFFAGGPIETQYF
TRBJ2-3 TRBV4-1 CASSQVPGGRDTQYF
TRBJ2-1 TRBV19 CASTLGGYNEQFF
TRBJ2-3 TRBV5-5 CASSLPSHTDTQYF
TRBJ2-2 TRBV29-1 CSVGQGKGTGELFF
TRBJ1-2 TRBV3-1 CASSHGRDRQTHNYGYTF
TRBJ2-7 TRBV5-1 CASSLASSGRSYEQYF
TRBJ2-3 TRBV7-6 CASSRSRTDTQYF
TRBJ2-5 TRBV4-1 CASSQALAGRQETQYF
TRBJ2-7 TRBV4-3 CASSPTRDMEQYF
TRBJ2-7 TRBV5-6 CASSLANGGTASYEQYF
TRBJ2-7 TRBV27 CASSPLSQGAQGYEQYF
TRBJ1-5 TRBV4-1 CASSQWSENQPQHF
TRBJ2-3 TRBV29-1 CSDKIADTQYF
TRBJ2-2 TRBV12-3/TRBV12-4 CASSRPGQVYGELFF
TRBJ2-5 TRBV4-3 CASSQGAAGQETQYF
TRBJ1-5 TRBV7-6 CASSLTGGEPQHF
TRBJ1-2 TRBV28 CASSRRSKADGYTF
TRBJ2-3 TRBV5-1 CASSLDGADTQYF
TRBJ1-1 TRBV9 CASSLDRANTEAFF
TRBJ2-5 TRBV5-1 CASSLRGGNQETQYF
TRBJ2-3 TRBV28 CASRLTSGSPPDTQYF
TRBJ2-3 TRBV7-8 CASSLEVDTQYF
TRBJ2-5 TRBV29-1 CSVDGPSLGSETQYF
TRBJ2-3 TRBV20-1 CSARVFPGLSADTQYF
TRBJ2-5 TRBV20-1 CSARDPQTSGSWETQYF
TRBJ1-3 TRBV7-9 CASSPGYISGNTIYF
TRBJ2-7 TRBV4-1 CASSLLLAGEAEQYF
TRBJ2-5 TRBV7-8 CASSLMLGAGEETQYF